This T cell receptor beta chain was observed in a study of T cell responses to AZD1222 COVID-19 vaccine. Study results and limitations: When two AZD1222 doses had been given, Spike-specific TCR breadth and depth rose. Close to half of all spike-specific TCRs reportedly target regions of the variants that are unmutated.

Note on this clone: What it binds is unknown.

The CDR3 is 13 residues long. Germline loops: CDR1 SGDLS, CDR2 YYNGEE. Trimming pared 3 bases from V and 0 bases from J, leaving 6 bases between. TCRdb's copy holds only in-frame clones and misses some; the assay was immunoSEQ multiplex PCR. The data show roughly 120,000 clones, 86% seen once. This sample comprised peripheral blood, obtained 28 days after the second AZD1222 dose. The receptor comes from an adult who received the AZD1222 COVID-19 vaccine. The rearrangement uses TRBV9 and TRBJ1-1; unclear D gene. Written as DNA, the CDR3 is TGTGCCAGCAGCGGACCGTTGAACACTGAAGCTTTCTTT. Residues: CASSGPLNTEAFF.